Listed here are 11 T cell receptor beta chains from one sample, sequenced in a study of blood T cells in healthy people across ages. A second about 7 to 11 cycle PCR used barcoded and J-beta primers. TCRdb reprocessed the 5' RACE reads via MiXCR and lists one record per CDR3 protein. This sample has more than 700,000 distinct CDR3 sequences, with around half found just once. Sequencing was performed on blood. Receptors were obtained from an elderly man in good health.

The chain employs TRBV20-1 and TRBJ1-2; 7 bases align to TRBD1. Losses at the gene ends were 0 bases for V and 4 bases for J; bases not matched to a gene: 8. CDR3 length: 15 residues. Per the germline V gene, CDR1 is DFQATT and CDR2 is SNEGSKA (reference sequence). The CDR3 sequence: CSARDTGASFYGYTF. The DNA of the CDR3 is TGCAGTGCTAGAGATACAGGGGCCTCTTTCTATGGCTACACCTTC.

The chain joins TRBV28 to TRBJ2-3; 9 bases match TRBD2. Germline CDR1 and CDR2: MDHEN and SYDVKM. The V segment lost 6 bases and the J segment 5 bases; nucleotides outside the gene matches: 12. The CDR3 spans 16 residues. The CDR3 here is CASRSPGLAWGDTQYF. The CDR3 nucleotides are TGTGCCAGCAGGTCACCGGGACTAGCTTGGGGAGATACGCAGTATTTT.

V gene TRBV7-2 combines with J gene TRBJ2-1; 8 nucleotides agree with TRBD2. Germline V gives CDR1 SGHTA, CDR2 FQGNSA. Trimming removed 4 bases from V and 8 bases from J; junction bases left unmatched: 10. The CDR3 is 15 amino acids. The CDR3 nucleotides are TGTGCCAGCAGCTCCCGGTCTAGCGGGTGCGATGAGCAGTTCTTC. Encoded protein: CASSSRSSGCDEQFF.

The CDR3 sequence: CASSQVQANTGELFF. CDR3 coding DNA: TGTGCCAGCAGCCAAGTCCAAGCGAACACCGGGGAGCTGTTTTTT. V gene TRBV4-2 combines with J gene TRBJ2-2; no clear D. CDR1 and CDR2 from the germline V gene are LGHNA and YNFKEQ. This CDR3 spans 15 amino acids. The germline V and J ends were trimmed by 1 base and 0 bases, with 6 bases remaining between them.

This clonotype was found many times. V and J are TRBV20-1 and TRBJ2-5; TRBD2 agrees at 13 bases. The CDR3 runs 15 residues. The junction had 7 bases not matched to a gene; V was cut back by 6 bases and J by 3 bases. Germline V gene lookup returns CDR1 DFQATT and CDR2 SNEGSKA (reference sequence). As DNA, the CDR3 is TGCAGTGCAACCTCCGGGACTAGCGGGGAAGAGACCCAGTACTTC. Protein: CSATSGTSGEETQYF.

V gene TRBV20-1 combines with J gene TRBJ2-7; 16 positions agree with TRBD2. Losses at the gene ends were 6 bases for V and 2 bases for J; bases not matched to a gene: 10. This CDR3 is 17 amino acids long. CDR1 and CDR2 from the germline V gene are DFQATT and SNEGSKA (reference sequence). CDR3 nucleotide sequence: TGCAGTGCCACAGGGACTAGCGGGAGGGGGAAGGCCTACGAGCAGTACTTC. This encodes CSATGTSGRGKAYEQYF.

Comments on this clonotype: A junction boundary mismatches the germline segment, possibly from a read error. This chain connects TRBV5-8 to TRBJ2-5; maybe TRBD2 (6 bases). This CDR3 is 14 amino acids long. Germline assignment: CDR1 SGHTS and CDR2 YDEGEE. CDR3 nucleotide sequence: TGTGCCAACAGCGGAGGGAAGGGTGTGGAGACCCAGTACTTC. Translation: CANSGGKGVETQYF.

This clonotype was picked up many times. The J gene is TRBJ2-5, the V gene TRBV5-1; weak D call: TRBD2 (5 bases). Per the germline V gene, CDR1 is SGHRS and CDR2 is YFSETQ. V was trimmed by 6 bases and J by 2 bases, leaving 11 bases between them. The CDR3 is 13 amino acids. The CDR3 loop is CASNEGPQETQYF. CDR3 DNA: TGCGCCAGCAATGAGGGCCCACAAGAGACCCAGTACTTC. Based on the CDR3 plus reference TRBV5-1 and TRBJ2-5, the full variable domain is KAGVTQTPRYLIKTRGQQVTLSCSPISGHRSVSWYQQTPGQGLQFLFEYFSETQRNKGNFPGRFSGRQFSNSRSEMNVSTLELGDSALYLCASNEGPQETQYFGPGTRLLVL.

The chain recombines TRBV28 with TRBJ2-3; 7 bases are shared with TRBD1. The V segment lost 7 bases and the J segment 4 bases; nucleotides outside the gene matches: 8. CDR1 MDHEN and CDR2 SYDVKM come from the germline V gene. The CDR3 runs to 14 residues. The CDR3 protein is CASNRGRGSDTQYF. DNA for the CDR3: TGTGCCAGCAACCGGGGCAGGGGGTCAGATACGCAGTATTTT.

The gene calls are TRBV15 and TRBJ2-3; TRBD1 matches 7 bases. With V trimmed by 3 bases and J by 4 bases, 7 bases remained unmatched. The germline V gene has CDR1 LNHNV and CDR2 YYDKDF (reference sequence). The CDR3 loop spans 15 amino acids. CDR3 residues: CATSSRDRGADTQYF. The CDR3 nucleotides are TGTGCCACCAGCAGCCGGGACAGAGGCGCAGATACGCAGTATTTT.

As regards this clonotype: This may stem from a read error, because a much larger clone lies one nucleotide away. This chain uses TRBV7-2 with TRBJ2-7; D possibly uses TRBD1 or TRBD2 (5 bases each). The CDR3 spans 15 residues. The germline V gene encodes CDR1 SGHTA and CDR2 FQGNSA. V lost 4 bases and J 5 bases, leaving 18 bases between the germline ends. Written as DNA, the CDR3 is TGTGCCAGCAGCTGCAGAGGGGTATCCGAGAACGAGCAGTACTTC. It translates to CASSCRGVSENEQYF.